The sample holds a few counts of the clone carrying this T cell receptor beta chain. This record comes from a study of response to subunit inactivated influenza vaccine. MiXCR was run by TCRdb on the RT-PCR reads, yielding one entry per CDR3 protein. Here the sample spans about 570,000 distinct CDR3 sequences, roughly 12% being singletons. After removal of 4 bases from V and 6 bases from J, the junction contained 10 bases not matched to a gene. Germline V gene lookup returns CDR1 SGHRS and CDR2 YFSETQ. The CDR3 sequence is 15 residues long. This sample also belongs to another study, concerning T cells expressing NK-cell markers. That paper adds: Beta-chain TCR cDNA was generated via 5'RACE template switching with UMIs.

The rearrangement links TRBV5-1 to TRBJ2-3; 8 positions match TRBD1. The origin of this receptor is a man aged 50 to 59 who received an inactivated influenza vaccine. The material was PBMCs from blood, obtained on the day of vaccination. CDR3 bases: TGCGCCAGCAGCCTTCGGACAGGGTTGCCCGATACGCAGTATTTT. Residues: CASSLRTGLPDTQYF.